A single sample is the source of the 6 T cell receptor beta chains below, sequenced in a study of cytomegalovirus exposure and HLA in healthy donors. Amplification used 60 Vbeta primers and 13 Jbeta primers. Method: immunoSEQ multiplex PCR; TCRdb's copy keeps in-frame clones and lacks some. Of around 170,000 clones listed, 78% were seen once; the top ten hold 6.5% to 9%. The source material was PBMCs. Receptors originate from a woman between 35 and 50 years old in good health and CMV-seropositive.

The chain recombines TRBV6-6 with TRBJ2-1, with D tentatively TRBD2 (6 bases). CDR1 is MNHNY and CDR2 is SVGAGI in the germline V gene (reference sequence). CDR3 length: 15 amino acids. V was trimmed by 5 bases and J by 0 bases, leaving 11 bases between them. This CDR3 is CASSGPGASYNEQFF. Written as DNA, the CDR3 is TGTGCCAGCAGTGGGCCGGGAGCCTCCTACAATGAGCAGTTCTTC.

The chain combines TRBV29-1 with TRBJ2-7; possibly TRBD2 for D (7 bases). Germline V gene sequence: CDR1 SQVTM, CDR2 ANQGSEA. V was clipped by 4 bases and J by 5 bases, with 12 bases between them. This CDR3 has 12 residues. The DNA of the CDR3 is TGCAGCGTTGTGTGGGGGGGCAACGAGCAGTACTTC. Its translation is CSVVWGGNEQYF.

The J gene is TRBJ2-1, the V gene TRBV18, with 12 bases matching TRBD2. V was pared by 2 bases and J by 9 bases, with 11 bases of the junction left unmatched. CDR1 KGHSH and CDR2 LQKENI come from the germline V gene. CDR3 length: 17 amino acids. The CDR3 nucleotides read TGTGCCAGCTCACCAGGGCTAGCGGGGGGGCCGGAGACTGAGCAGTTCTTC. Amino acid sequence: CASSPGLAGGPETEQFF.

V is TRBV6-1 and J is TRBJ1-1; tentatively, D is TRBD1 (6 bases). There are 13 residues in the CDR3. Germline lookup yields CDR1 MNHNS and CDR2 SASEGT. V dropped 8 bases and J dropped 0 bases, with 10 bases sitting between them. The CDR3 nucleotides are TGTGCCAGCCTAGACAGGTTGAACACTGAAGCTTTCTTT. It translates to CASLDRLNTEAFF.

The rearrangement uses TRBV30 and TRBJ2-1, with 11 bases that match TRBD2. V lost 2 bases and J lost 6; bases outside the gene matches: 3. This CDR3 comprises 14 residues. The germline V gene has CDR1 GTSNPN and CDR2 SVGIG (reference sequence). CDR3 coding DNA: TGTGCCTGGAGTCGTAGCGGGGGGGCCAATGAGCAGTTCTTC. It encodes CAWSRSGGANEQFF.

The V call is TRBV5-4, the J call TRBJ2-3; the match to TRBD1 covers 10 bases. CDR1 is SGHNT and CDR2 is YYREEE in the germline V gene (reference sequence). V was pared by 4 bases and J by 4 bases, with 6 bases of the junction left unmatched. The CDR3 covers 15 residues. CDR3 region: CASSLGQGGADTQYF. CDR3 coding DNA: TGTGCCAGCAGCCTCGGACAGGGGGGAGCAGATACGCAGTATTTT. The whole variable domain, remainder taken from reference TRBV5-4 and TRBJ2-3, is ETGVTQSPTHLIKTRGQQVTLRCSSQSGHNTVSWYQQALGQGPQFIFQYYREEENGRGNFPPRFSGLQFPNYSSELNVNALELDDSALYLCASSLGQGGADTQYFGPGTRLTVL.